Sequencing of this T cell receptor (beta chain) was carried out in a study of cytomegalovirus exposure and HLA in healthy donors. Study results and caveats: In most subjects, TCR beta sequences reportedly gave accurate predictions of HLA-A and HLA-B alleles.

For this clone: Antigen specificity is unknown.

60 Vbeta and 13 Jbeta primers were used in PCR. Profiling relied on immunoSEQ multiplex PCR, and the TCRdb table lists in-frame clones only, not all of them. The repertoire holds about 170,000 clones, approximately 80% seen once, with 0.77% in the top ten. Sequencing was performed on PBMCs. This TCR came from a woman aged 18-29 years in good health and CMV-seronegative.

The CDR3 sequence: CASSIEGAGNQPQHF. The CDR3 region has the DNA TGTGCCAGTAGTATAGAGGGGGCAGGGAATCAGCCCCAGCATTTT. This chain connects TRBV19 to TRBJ1-5; tentative D call: TRBD1 (6 bases). Trimming removed 0 bases from V and 4 bases from J, with 10 bases in between. This CDR3 contains 15 residues. Germline assignment: CDR1 LNHDA and CDR2 SQIVND (reference sequence).